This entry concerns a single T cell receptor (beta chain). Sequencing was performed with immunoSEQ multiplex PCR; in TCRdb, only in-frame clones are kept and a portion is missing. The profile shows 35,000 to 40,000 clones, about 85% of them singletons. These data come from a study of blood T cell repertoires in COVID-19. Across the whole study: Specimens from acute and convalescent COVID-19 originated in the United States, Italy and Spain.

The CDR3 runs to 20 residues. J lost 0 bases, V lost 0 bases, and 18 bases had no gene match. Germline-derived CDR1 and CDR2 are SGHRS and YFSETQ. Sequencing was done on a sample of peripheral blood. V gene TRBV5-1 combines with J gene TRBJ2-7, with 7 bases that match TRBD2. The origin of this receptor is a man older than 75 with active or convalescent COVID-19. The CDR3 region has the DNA TGCGCCAGCAGCTTGGAATCTTATGCGGAGCTGCGGGAGCCCTCCTACGAGCAGTACTTC. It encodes CASSLESYAELREPSYEQYF.